The clone carrying this T cell receptor (beta chain) was recorded only once. This CDR3 has 14 amino acids. Germline CDR1 reads MNHNY; CDR2 reads SVGAGI (reference sequence). V was cut by 5 bases and J by 2 bases, with 10 bases left in between. Reverse transcription used about 0.45 to 1 ug RNA and random hexamers. TCRdb processed the immunoSEQ multiplex PCR reads anew with MiXCR; each CDR3 protein has one entry. This sample has roughly 140,000 distinct CDR3 sequences, with almost 96% found just once. The sample is drawn from a study of CD8 T cells in Susac syndrome. The receptor was isolated from a human donor with Susac syndrome. V is TRBV6-6 and J is TRBJ1-3, with a possible D match to TRBD1 (5 bases). Material for sequencing was CD4+ T cells from PBMCs. CDR3 protein: CASSNPGTGNTIYF. The CDR3 region has the DNA TGTGCCAGCAGTAACCCAGGGACTGGAAACACCATATATTTT.